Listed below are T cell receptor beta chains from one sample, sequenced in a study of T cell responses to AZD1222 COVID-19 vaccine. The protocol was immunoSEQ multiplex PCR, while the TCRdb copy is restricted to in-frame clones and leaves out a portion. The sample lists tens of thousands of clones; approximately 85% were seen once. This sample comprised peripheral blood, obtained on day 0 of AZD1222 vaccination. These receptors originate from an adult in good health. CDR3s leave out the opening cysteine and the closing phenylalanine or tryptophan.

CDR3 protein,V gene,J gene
AWGPGGQPQH,TRBV30,TRBJ1-5
ASSVEGHSGNTIY,TRBV9,TRBJ1-3
ASIPGPSWGQPQH,TRBV6-6,TRBJ1-5
ASSSGNTIY,TRBV11-2,TRBJ1-3
SADLNTEAF,TRBV20-1,TRBJ1-1
ASAPDEWGNEKLF,TRBV19,TRBJ1-4
ASSYDRTSSYNSPLH,TRBV7-2,TRBJ1-6
SASIGLNNEKLF,TRBV20-1,TRBJ1-4
ASSLGKGVTHEQY,TRBV5-4,TRBJ2-7
ASSFGTGDSGANVLT,TRBV19,TRBJ2-6
ASSPREGSQPQH,TRBV7-8,TRBJ1-5
ASSEVGHTDTQY,TRBV2,TRBJ2-3
ASKGGFWESNQPQH,TRBV19,TRBJ1-5
ASSLSGWGQGPGNTIY,TRBV27,TRBJ1-3
ASSVGGRGGYGYT,TRBV9,TRBJ1-2
ASSLGGQGALNAGYT,TRBV6-6,TRBJ1-2
ASSLGREGYGYT,TRBV7-3,TRBJ1-2
ASSLARGPYEQY,TRBV5-1,TRBJ2-7
ASRTGQNTEAF,TRBV2,TRBJ1-1
ASSGGGLLNTEAF,TRBV6-5,TRBJ1-1
ASSQVRGVTEAF,TRBV4-1,TRBJ1-1
AISESGQGWGNEQF,TRBV10-3,TRBJ2-1
ANRFLAVSTDTQY,TRBV2,TRBJ2-3
SVGPGMYEQY,TRBV29-1,TRBJ2-7
ASSSVKTGLFNYGYT,TRBV7-2,TRBJ1-2
ASSLGTSVSLH,TRBV27,TRBJ1-6
ASSPQTGGGPGNTIY,TRBV9,TRBJ1-3
ASSFRGQGGSYEQY,TRBV5-6,TRBJ2-7
ASSEDRSTEAF,TRBV6-1,TRBJ1-1
ASRDSSFVELF,TRBV6-5,TRBJ2-2
ASSWGTGDGYT,TRBV6-2/TRBV6-3,TRBJ1-2
ASSHNGGRGNTIY,TRBV5-6,TRBJ1-3
ASSPGGQGATAGIRPQH,TRBV4-1,TRBJ1-5
ASSYPSGRGNYGYT,TRBV6-5,TRBJ1-2
ASSIDRDIAAPTYNEQF,TRBV19,TRBJ2-1
ASFDKGGLNEQF,TRBV5-8,TRBJ2-1
ATSREGAQSGYGYT,TRBV15,TRBJ1-2
ASSPRTGSNYGYT,TRBV3-1/TRBV3-2,TRBJ1-2
ASSLGWDRDNSPLH,TRBV5-1,TRBJ1-6
SVQQGPAANEKLF,TRBV29-1,TRBJ1-4
ASLPVGTNYGYT,TRBV2,TRBJ1-2
ASSSVSTQY,TRBV12-3/TRBV12-4,TRBJ2-3
ASSLATDSLNTEAF,TRBV5-1,TRBJ1-1
ASKLRPLPRDEQF,TRBV19,TRBJ2-1
ASSQQGVGNQPQH,TRBV2,TRBJ1-5
ASSLVGQGASYEQY,TRBV5-6,TRBJ2-7
SASITGVGEQY,TRBV20-1,TRBJ2-7
ASSLRNYGYT,TRBV12-3/TRBV12-4,TRBJ1-2